The rows below give T cell receptor beta chains drawn from one sample of a study of human T cells and chemical hapten exposure. Using its own MiXCR run on the RACE reads, TCRdb lists one record per CDR3 protein. Of approximately 110,000 distinct CDR3 sequences in the sample, approximately 10% are singletons; the top ten hold 3% to 4%. This material consisted of whole blood, taken in connection with sensitization to the hapten diphenylcyclopropenone (DPC). These receptors all stem from a woman between 40 and 55 years old with alopecia areata. Some clones in this sample may be carry-over from other donors' samples. The CDR3 runs from the conserved cysteine through the conserved F or W. The order of the fields is D gene, V gene, J gene, CDR3 protein. A D gene is named only where the DNA matches it firmly.

d_gene: .; v_gene: TRBV6-1; j_gene: TRBJ2-5; CDR3aa: CASSKGRGTQYF
d_gene: TRBD1; v_gene: TRBV18; j_gene: TRBJ1-6; CDR3aa: CASSPSQGAYSPLHF
d_gene: .; v_gene: TRBV7-9; j_gene: TRBJ1-3; CDR3aa: CASSLAAARNTIYF
d_gene: TRBD1; v_gene: TRBV7-6; j_gene: TRBJ1-1; CDR3aa: CASSVGQVNTEAFF
d_gene: .; v_gene: TRBV7-3; j_gene: TRBJ1-1; CDR3aa: CASSLGGRAEAFF
d_gene: TRBD1; v_gene: TRBV3-1; j_gene: TRBJ1-1; CDR3aa: CASSQAQGAGAFF
d_gene: .; v_gene: TRBV4-2; j_gene: TRBJ2-5; CDR3aa: CASSQDTSRETQYF
d_gene: .; v_gene: TRBV11-2; j_gene: TRBJ2-1; CDR3aa: CASSFSAGRGEKEQFF
d_gene: TRBD1; v_gene: TRBV10-3; j_gene: TRBJ1-1; CDR3aa: CAISPGTGPGTEAFF
d_gene: TRBD2; v_gene: TRBV20-1; j_gene: TRBJ2-3; CDR3aa: CSASASGTSNTQYF
d_gene: TRBD2; v_gene: TRBV10-3; j_gene: TRBJ2-2; CDR3aa: CAIRTSADANTGELFF
d_gene: .; v_gene: TRBV5-4; j_gene: TRBJ2-1; CDR3aa: CASSLGSGLLYNEQFF
d_gene: TRBD2; v_gene: TRBV9; j_gene: TRBJ2-1; CDR3aa: CASTKLAGNEQFF
d_gene: .; v_gene: TRBV7-2; j_gene: TRBJ2-3; CDR3aa: CASSLVPRADAQYF
d_gene: .; v_gene: TRBV5-6; j_gene: TRBJ1-6; CDR3aa: CASAPGNSPLHF
d_gene: TRBD1; v_gene: TRBV5-1; j_gene: TRBJ2-2; CDR3aa: CASSGDRGPTGELFF
d_gene: TRBD2; v_gene: TRBV9; j_gene: TRBJ2-7; CDR3aa: CASSPRGREGFEQYF
d_gene: TRBD1; v_gene: TRBV19; j_gene: TRBJ1-1; CDR3aa: CASSMEDRGEAFF
d_gene: TRBD1; v_gene: TRBV6-1; j_gene: TRBJ2-3; CDR3aa: CASSPRTGGRDTQYF
d_gene: .; v_gene: TRBV7-2; j_gene: TRBJ2-2; CDR3aa: CASSLGIWQPGELFF
d_gene: .; v_gene: TRBV12-3/TRBV12-4; j_gene: TRBJ2-3; CDR3aa: CASSLATTDTQYF
d_gene: TRBD2; v_gene: TRBV20-1; j_gene: TRBJ2-5; CDR3aa: CSARPATGGRETQYF
d_gene: TRBD1; v_gene: TRBV6-2/TRBV6-3; j_gene: TRBJ1-1; CDR3aa: CASSRQGANTEAFF
d_gene: .; v_gene: TRBV7-2; j_gene: TRBJ2-3; CDR3aa: CASSLEGPGASTDTQYF
d_gene: .; v_gene: TRBV28; j_gene: TRBJ2-7; CDR3aa: CASSLLTNEQYF
d_gene: TRBD1; v_gene: TRBV6-6; j_gene: TRBJ2-3; CDR3aa: CASSTLDRLGTQYF
d_gene: .; v_gene: TRBV18; j_gene: TRBJ1-5; CDR3aa: CASSPLHNQPQHF
d_gene: .; v_gene: TRBV12-3/TRBV12-4; j_gene: TRBJ1-2; CDR3aa: CASTLGQPNGYTF
d_gene: .; v_gene: TRBV11-2; j_gene: TRBJ2-3; CDR3aa: CASSYESPRSTQYF
d_gene: .; v_gene: TRBV11-2; j_gene: TRBJ2-2; CDR3aa: CASSLERLTGELFF
d_gene: TRBD1; v_gene: TRBV6-6; j_gene: TRBJ2-3; CDR3aa: CASSYTYDRGQRTDTQYF
d_gene: .; v_gene: TRBV4-1; j_gene: TRBJ1-2; CDR3aa: CASSQEGSEYGYTF
d_gene: TRBD2; v_gene: TRBV24-1; j_gene: TRBJ2-5; CDR3aa: CATSAGLAGGPRETQYF
d_gene: TRBD2; v_gene: TRBV10-3; j_gene: TRBJ2-7; CDR3aa: CAISESGLAGWDEQYF
d_gene: .; v_gene: TRBV5-1; j_gene: TRBJ2-3; CDR3aa: CASSLLGESDTQYF
d_gene: .; v_gene: TRBV7-3; j_gene: TRBJ2-2; CDR3aa: CASSLHRNTGELFF
d_gene: .; v_gene: TRBV20-1; j_gene: TRBJ2-3; CDR3aa: CSARSAIGGMSTDTQYF
d_gene: .; v_gene: TRBV14; j_gene: TRBJ2-7; CDR3aa: CASSQGYRFYEQYF
d_gene: TRBD2; v_gene: TRBV20-1; j_gene: TRBJ2-5; CDR3aa: CSARRPSGMGGETQYF
d_gene: TRBD2; v_gene: TRBV20-1; j_gene: TRBJ2-5; CDR3aa: CSTSGSKETQYF
d_gene: TRBD2; v_gene: TRBV7-9; j_gene: TRBJ2-1; CDR3aa: CASSKRVAGVNEQFF
d_gene: .; v_gene: TRBV6-6; j_gene: TRBJ1-5; CDR3aa: CASSPQIGTDQPQHF
d_gene: TRBD2; v_gene: TRBV9; j_gene: TRBJ2-3; CDR3aa: CASSAGGAMNTQYF
d_gene: .; v_gene: TRBV29-1; j_gene: TRBJ1-1; CDR3aa: CSVEGALGAVNTEAFF
d_gene: .; v_gene: TRBV7-9; j_gene: TRBJ1-5; CDR3aa: CASSLDLGVSGNQPQHF
d_gene: .; v_gene: TRBV20-1; j_gene: TRBJ1-1; CDR3aa: CSARGDRPLAEAFF
d_gene: .; v_gene: TRBV6-6; j_gene: TRBJ2-5; CDR3aa: CASSAPGTETQYF
d_gene: .; v_gene: TRBV6-6; j_gene: TRBJ1-1; CDR3aa: CASSYSYGAEAFF
d_gene: .; v_gene: TRBV5-8; j_gene: TRBJ2-1; CDR3aa: CASSLNRVHNEQFF
d_gene: .; v_gene: TRBV11-2; j_gene: TRBJ2-5; CDR3aa: CASAFGPLETQYF
d_gene: TRBD1; v_gene: TRBV4-2; j_gene: TRBJ2-2; CDR3aa: CASSQGTGDTGELFF
d_gene: TRBD2; v_gene: TRBV4-2; j_gene: TRBJ2-5; CDR3aa: CASSPGGSSGSLEETQYF
d_gene: .; v_gene: TRBV6-6; j_gene: TRBJ1-5; CDR3aa: CASSYSWGENQPQHF
d_gene: .; v_gene: TRBV29-1; j_gene: TRBJ1-2; CDR3aa: CSVEGQVHGYTF